This passage covers 23 T cell receptor beta chains from one sample sequenced in a study of response to subunit inactivated influenza vaccine. TCRdb re-derived calls from the RT-PCR reads in MiXCR, one entry per CDR3 protein. The profile shows a few hundred thousand distinct CDR3 sequences, over 9.5% of them singletons. This specimen consisted of PBMCs from blood, obtained 40 to 50 days after vaccination. All receptors derive from a man aged 45-65 years who received an inactivated influenza vaccine.

V gene TRBV5-6 combines with J gene TRBJ2-3; 8 bases line up with TRBD2. From germline, CDR1 is SGHDT and CDR2 YYEEEE. The trim removed 4 bases at V and 6 bases at J, leaving 7 bases unmatched. The CDR3 loop spans 14 amino acids. The CDR3 reads CASSTRTSRDTQYF. CDR3 nucleotides: TGTGCCAGCAGCACCAGGACTAGCCGGGATACGCAGTATTTT.

This clonotype was picked up many times. DNA of the CDR3: TGTGCCAGCAGCCCGCCGGGTAGCGGGAGTGCAGATACGCAGTATTTT. It translates to CASSPPGSGSADTQYF. The chain couples TRBV5-5 to TRBJ2-3; 9 nucleotides align to TRBD2. The CDR3 runs 16 residues. Germline-derived CDR1 and CDR2 are SGHKS and YYEKEE (reference sequence). The junction had 10 bases not matched to a gene; V was cut back by 4 bases and J by 4 bases. The whole variable domain, remainder taken from reference TRBV5-5 and TRBJ2-3, is DAGVTQSPTHLIKTRGQQVTLRCSPISGHKSVSWYQQVLGQGPQFIFQYYEKEERGRGNFPDRFSARQFPNYSSELNVNALLLGDSALYLCASSPPGSGSADTQYFGPGTRLTVL.

There are a few counts of this clonotype. DNA for the CDR3: TGTGCCAGCAGTCCCAGAACTAGGGCCGGGGAGCTGTTTTTT. Translated, it gives CASSPRTRAGELFF. The chain employs TRBV27 and TRBJ2-2; TRBD2 might be the D (5 bases). The CDR3 totals 14 residues. V lost 5 bases and J lost 6, with 13 bases in between. CDR1 and CDR2 from the germline V gene are MNHEY and SMNVEV (reference sequence).

This clonotype has a count of ten or more. The genes are TRBV20-1 and TRBJ2-5; D remains unclear. Germline V lookup: CDR1 DFQATT, CDR2 SNEGSKA (reference sequence). The CDR3 covers 13 residues. V lost 5 bases and J 5 bases, leaving 15 bases between the germline ends. CDR3 sequence: CSAQLGFGETQYF. The DNA of the CDR3 is TGCAGTGCTCAGCTGGGGTTCGGGGAGACCCAGTACTTC.

The chain is built from TRBV12-3 or TRBV12-4 and TRBJ2-7, with 7 bases aligning to TRBD1. Trimming removed 4 bases from V and 2 bases from J; junction bases left unmatched: 8. This CDR3 is built from 15 residues. The CDR3 DNA reads as TGTGCCAGCAGTTGGGGACAGCTTCCCCCCTACGAGCAGTACTTC. Translated, it gives CASSWGQLPPYEQYF.

The V and J genes are TRBV29-1 and TRBJ2-7; 8 positions match TRBD1. CDR3 length equals 17 residues. Unmatched junction bases numbered 15, after V lost 0 bases and J lost 5 bases. CDR1 is SQVTM and CDR2 is ANQGSEA in the germline V gene. The CDR3 DNA follows: TGCAGCGTTGAAGAATGGGGTCAGGGGGCGAGGTCCCACGAGCAGTACTTC. As protein: CSVEEWGQGARSHEQYF.

This clonotype showed up many times. V gene TRBV4-3 combines with J gene TRBJ1-3; unclear D gene. CDR1 and CDR2 from the germline V gene are LGHNA and YSLEER. Trimming cost V 0 bases and J 1 base, with 7 bases left between them. The CDR3 loop spans 15 amino acids. The CDR3 loop reads CASSQESRSGNTIYF. The CDR3 DNA reads as TGCGCCAGCAGCCAAGAATCAAGGTCTGGAAACACCATATATTTT.

V and J are TRBV12-3 or TRBV12-4 and TRBJ2-3, with TRBD2 matching over 7 bases. V lost 7 bases to trimming and J lost 3 bases; unmatched junction nucleotides: 7. The CDR3 contains 14 residues. The CDR3 bases are TGTGCCAGCACCCGGGCCGGGGGGACAGATACGCAGTATTTT. Protein sequence: CASTRAGGTDTQYF.

A word on this clonotype: One end of the junction varies from germline; a read error may be responsible. This chain uses TRBV20-1 with TRBJ2-1, with 7 bases fitting TRBD1. Germline CDR1 reads DFQATT; CDR2 reads SNEGSKA (reference sequence). The CDR3 is made up of 17 amino acids. In DNA, the CDR3 is TGCTGTGCTAGAGATCGGACAGGACGACGGGCGTACAATGAGCAGTTCTTC. It specifies CCARDRTGRRAYNEQFF.

This clonotype appeared a few times. The CDR3 region has the DNA TGTGCCAGCAGCTTAGGGGTCGGGGACGGAACCTACGAGCAGTACTTC. Translating it yields CASSLGVGDGTYEQYF. The genes are TRBV7-9 and TRBJ2-7; the D gene could be TRBD1 or TRBD2 (5 bases each). Germline V lookup: CDR1 SEHNR, CDR2 FQNEAQ (reference sequence). Trimming removed 1 base at V and 2 bases at J, with 15 bases between. The CDR3 contains 16 residues.

This clonotype was detected a few times. The chain carries TRBV24-1 and TRBJ2-1, with 11 bases that match TRBD1. The germline V gene has CDR1 KGHDR and CDR2 SFDVKD. Germline trimming cut 6 bases from V and 8 bases from J; bases unmatched to any gene: 14. The CDR3 loop spans 17 amino acids. The CDR3 loop is CATSPLRGTGGWDEQFF. In DNA, the CDR3 is TGTGCCACCAGTCCCCTTAGAGGGACAGGGGGATGGGATGAGCAGTTCTTC.

This clonotype has more than one count but fewer than ten. The chain couples TRBV19 to TRBJ1-1, with D tentatively TRBD1 (5 bases). Trimming left V 8 bases short and J 2 bases short, with 12 bases between. In germline, CDR1 is LNHDA, CDR2 SQIVND (reference sequence). CDR3 size: 13 residues. CDR3 protein: CASSSRANTEAFF. The CDR3 coding sequence is TGTGCCAGTTCTTCCAGGGCAAACACTGAAGCTTTCTTT.

The chain carries TRBV28 and TRBJ2-7, with TRBD1 matching 8 bases. CDR1 and CDR2 from the germline V gene are MDHEN and SYDVKM. The CDR3 has 15 residues. With V trimmed by 9 bases and J by 3 bases, 13 bases remained unmatched. The CDR3 here is CASATTGGRGYEQYF. The CDR3 nucleotides read TGTGCCAGTGCTACAACAGGGGGAAGAGGCTACGAGCAGTACTTC. Full variable domain (rest looked up from reference TRBV28 and TRBJ2-7): DVKVTQSSRYLVKRTGEKVFLECVQDMDHENMFWYRQDPGLGLRLIYFSYDVKMKEKGDIPEGYSVSREKKERFSLILESASTNQTSMYLCASATTGGRGYEQYFGPGTRLTVT.

This clonotype was observed a handful of times. Mismatch with germline at one junction end may stem from a read error. The chain has TRBV7-2 and TRBJ2-3, with 9 nucleotides matching TRBD2. CDR1 and CDR2 from the germline V gene are SGHTA and FQGNSA. CDR3 length equals 14 residues. The CDR3 region has the DNA TGTGCCAGCAGGTTAGCGGGAGTTCCGGATACGCAGTATTTT. Residues: CASRLAGVPDTQYF.

The sample holds a few counts of this clonotype. The gene calls are TRBV20-1 and TRBJ2-5; TRBD2 matches 8 bases. Germline CDR1 DFQATT, CDR2 SNEGSKA (reference sequence). The CDR3 is 14 residues long. The ends lost 6 bases at V and 4 bases at J; junction bases unmatched: 10. The CDR3 DNA follows: TGCAGTGCAACCGGGACTAGAGTAGCAGAGACCCAGTACTTC. Protein sequence: CSATGTRVAETQYF.

Only a few counts were recorded for this clonotype. CDR3 bases: TGCGCCAGCAGCTTGGGGACACAGCCCTACGAGCAGTACTTC. Its protein product is CASSLGTQPYEQYF. This chain joins TRBV5-1 and TRBJ2-7, with D possibly matching TRBD1 (5 bases). The CDR3 runs 14 residues. Per germline, CDR1 SGHRS and CDR2 YFSETQ. V was trimmed by 0 bases and J by 2 bases, leaving 9 bases between them.

There are many counts of this clonotype. The V call is TRBV24-1, the J call TRBJ2-7; D not resolved. Trimming left V 10 bases short and J 6 bases short, with 9 bases between. The CDR3 extends over 10 amino acids. The V gene's germline CDR1 is KGHDR and CDR2 SFDVKD. The CDR3 here is CATGCGEQYF. For the CDR3, the DNA is TGTGCCACAGGGTGTGGCGAGCAGTACTTC.

V usage is TRBV7-2 and J usage is TRBJ2-3; TRBD2 aligns across 7 bases. The junction had 10 bases not matched to a gene; V was cut back by 4 bases and J by 0 bases. CDR1 is SGHTA and CDR2 is FQGNSA in the germline V gene. The CDR3 runs 17 residues. The CDR3 spells CASSSRPSSGSTDTQYF. The CDR3 DNA is TGTGCCAGCAGCTCGAGGCCATCTAGCGGAAGCACAGATACGCAGTATTTT.

This clonotype was detected a few times. The rearrangement joins TRBV4-3 to TRBJ1-1, with a possible D match to TRBD1 (5 bases). The germline CDR1 and CDR2 sequences are LGHNA and YSLEER. This CDR3 is 15 amino acids long. The V end was cut by 0 bases, the J end by 1 base, with 9 bases between. In DNA form, the CDR3 reads TGCGCCAGCAGCCAAGATGGTGGGGCGAACACTGAAGCTTTCTTT. Amino acid sequence: CASSQDGGANTEAFF.

At least ten counts were recorded for this clonotype. In nucleotides, the CDR3 is TGTGCCAGCAGCCAAGATGGGAGGGAGAACTATGGCTACACCTTC. As protein: CASSQDGRENYGYTF. The chain is built from TRBV4-2 and TRBJ1-2; D gene ambiguous. This CDR3 region has 15 residues. The V end was cut by 0 bases, the J end by 2 bases, with 10 bases between. Germline assignment: CDR1 LGHNA and CDR2 YNFKEQ.

The CDR3 DNA is TGCAGTGCTAGTTACGGTTCGAGAATCTACGAGCAGTACTTC. Translating it yields CSASYGSRIYEQYF. The chain carries TRBV20-1 and TRBJ2-7; no clear D gene. The CDR3 has 14 amino acids. V was clipped by 3 bases and J by 3 bases, with 15 bases between them. The V gene's germline CDR1 is DFQATT and CDR2 SNEGSKA (reference sequence).

This clonotype was counted many times. The chain is built from TRBV5-1 and TRBJ1-1, with D perhaps matching TRBD1 (6 bases). CDR3 length: 15 amino acids. Trimming took 0 bases from V and 4 from J, leaving 13 bases between them. The germline V gene encodes CDR1 SGHRS and CDR2 YFSETQ. Here the CDR3 DNA reads TGCGCCAGCAGCTTGGCCGCAGGGGTGGGCACTGAAGCTTTCTTT. Residues: CASSLAAGVGTEAFF.

This clonotype was counted between two and nine times. At one end the junction does not follow the germline gene, possibly because of a read error. V and J are TRBV10-3 and TRBJ2-7; the D gene is possibly TRBD1 (6 bases). There are 11 residues in the CDR3. CDR1 is ENHRY and CDR2 is SYGVKD in the germline V gene. The CDR3 loop is CAISELQGTYF. The CDR3 DNA follows: TGTGCCATCAGTGAGTTACAGGGAACGTATTTC.